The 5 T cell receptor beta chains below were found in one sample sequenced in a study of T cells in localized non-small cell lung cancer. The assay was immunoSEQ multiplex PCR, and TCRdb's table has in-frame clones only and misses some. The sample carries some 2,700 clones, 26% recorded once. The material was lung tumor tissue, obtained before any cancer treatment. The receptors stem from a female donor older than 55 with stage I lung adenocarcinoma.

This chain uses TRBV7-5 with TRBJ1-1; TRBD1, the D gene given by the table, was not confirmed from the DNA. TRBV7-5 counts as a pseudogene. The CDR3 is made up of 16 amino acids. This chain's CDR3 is CASSLRRTGGNTEAFF. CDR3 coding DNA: TGTGCCAGCAGCTTGCGAAGGACAGGGGGGAACACTGAAGCTTTCTTT.

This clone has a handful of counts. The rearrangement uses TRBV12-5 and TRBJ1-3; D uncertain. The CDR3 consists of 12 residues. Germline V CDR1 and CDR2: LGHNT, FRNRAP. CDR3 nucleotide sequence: TGTGCCAGCACCCTCTCTGGAAACACCATATATTTT. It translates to CASTLSGNTIYF. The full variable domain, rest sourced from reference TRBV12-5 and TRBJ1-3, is DARVTQTPRHKVTEMGQEVTMRCQPILGHNTVFWYRQTMMQGLELLAYFRNRAPLDDSGMPKDRFSAEMPDATLATLKIQPSEPRDSAVYFCASTLSGNTIYFGEGSWLTVV.

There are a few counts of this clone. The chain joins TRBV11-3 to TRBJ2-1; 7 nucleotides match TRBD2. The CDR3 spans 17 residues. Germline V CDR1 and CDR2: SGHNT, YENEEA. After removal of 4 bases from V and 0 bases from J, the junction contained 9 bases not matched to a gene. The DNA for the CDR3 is TGTGCCAGCAGCTGGGCAGCTAGCGGAAGCTCCTACAATGAGCAGTTCTTC. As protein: CASSWAASGSSYNEQFF.

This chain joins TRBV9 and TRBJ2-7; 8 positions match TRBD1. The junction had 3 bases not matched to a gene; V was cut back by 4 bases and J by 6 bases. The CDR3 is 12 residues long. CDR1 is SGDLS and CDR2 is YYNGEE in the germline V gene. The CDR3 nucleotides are TGTGCCAGCAGCCGACAGGGGAGCGAGCAGTACTTC. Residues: CASSRQGSEQYF.

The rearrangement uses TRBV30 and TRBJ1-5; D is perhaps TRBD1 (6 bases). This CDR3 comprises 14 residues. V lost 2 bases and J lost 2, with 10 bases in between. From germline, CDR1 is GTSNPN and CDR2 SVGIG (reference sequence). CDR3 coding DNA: TGTGCCTGGAGTAGCAGGGGCCGCAATCAGCCCCAGCATTTT. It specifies CAWSSRGRNQPQHF.